The 9 T cell receptor beta chains below come from one sample, sequenced in a study of shared clonotypes between healthy human individuals. Using immunoSEQ multiplex PCR, the repertoire was profiled, and TCRdb retains in-frame clones only, with some absent. Here the sample spans about 500,000 clones, roughly three quarters being singletons. Sequenced input: PBMCs. These receptors were taken from a woman aged 40 to 50 in good health. Some clones in this sample may be carry-over from other donors' samples.

Concerning this clone: Other nucleotide sequences from this sample produce the same CDR3. The J gene is TRBJ1-4, the V gene TRBV28; D remains unclear. The germline V gene encodes CDR1 MDHEN and CDR2 SYDVKM. The CDR3 spans 13 residues. V was trimmed by 7 bases and J by 0 bases, leaving 6 bases between them. CDR3 sequence reads: CASMGTTNEKLFF. In DNA, the CDR3 is TGTGCCAGCATGGGTACAACTAATGAAAAACTGTTTTTT. The variable domain in full, completed from reference TRBV28 and TRBJ1-4, reads DVKVTQSSRYLVKRTGEKVFLECVQDMDHENMFWYRQDPGLGLRLIYFSYDVKMKEKGDIPEGYSVSREKKERFSLILESASTNQTSMYLCASMGTTNEKLFFGSGTQLSVL.

The chain combines TRBV30 with TRBJ2-5; D unclear. The germline V gene has CDR1 GTSNPN and CDR2 SVGIG (reference sequence). V was pared by 0 bases and J by 12 bases, with 20 bases between. This CDR3 has 14 residues. CDR3 region: CAWSVFGSPGSEYF. CDR3 bases: TGTGCCTGGAGTGTTTTCGGCTCCCCCGGATCGGAGTACTTC.

This clone showed up just a few times. J is TRBJ2-1 and V is TRBV13; TRBD2 might be the D (6 bases). The CDR3 runs to 16 residues. Germline assignment: CDR1 PRHDT and CDR2 FYEKMQ (reference sequence). V shed 5 bases and J shed 0 bases, with 14 bases lying between them. CDR3 amino acids: CASSIRRGISYNEQFF. The CDR3 bases are TGTGCCAGCAGCATCCGACGGGGGATCTCCTACAATGAGCAGTTCTTC.

This chain uses TRBV7-8 with TRBJ1-1; D gene unclear. The germline V and J ends were trimmed by 3 bases and 2 bases, with 7 bases remaining between them. This CDR3 has 13 residues. CDR1 and CDR2 (germline): SGHVS, FQNEAQ. CDR3 amino acids: CASSFAGNTEAFF. In DNA form, the CDR3 reads TGTGCCAGCAGCTTCGCAGGTAACACTGAAGCTTTCTTT.

The V and J genes are TRBV7-8 and TRBJ1-5; no reliable D call. The CDR3 spans 15 residues. The ends were cut back, 1 base at V and 0 bases at J, with 7 bases in the middle. Germline CDR1 SGHVS, CDR2 FQNEAQ. The CDR3 is CASSLEVYSNQPQHF. CDR3 in DNA: TGTGCCAGCAGCTTAGAAGTTTATAGCAATCAGCCCCAGCATTTT.

The rearrangement links TRBV28 to TRBJ2-2; D unresolved. Germline V lookup: CDR1 MDHEN, CDR2 SYDVKM. V shed 3 bases and J shed 7 bases, with 3 bases lying between them. This CDR3 is 11 amino acids long. CDR3 residues: CASSFFGELFF. DNA of the CDR3: TGTGCCAGCAGTTTTTTCGGGGAGCTGTTTTTT.

CDR3 protein: CASSSQGEYQETQYF. The CDR3, as DNA: TGTGCCAGCAGCTCCCAGGGGGAGTACCAAGAGACCCAGTACTTC. V usage is TRBV7-9 and J usage is TRBJ2-5; 7 bases match TRBD1. V was pared by 4 bases and J by 0 bases, with 5 bases of the junction left unmatched. This CDR3 is 15 amino acids long. The germline CDR1 and CDR2 sequences are SEHNR and FQNEAQ (reference sequence). Complete variable domain (other parts from reference TRBV7-9 and TRBJ2-5): DTGVSQNPRHKITKRGQNVTFRCDPISEHNRLYWYRQTLGQGPEFLTYFQNEAQLEKSRLLSDRFSAERPKGSFSTLEIQRTEQGDSAMYLCASSSQGEYQETQYFGPGTRLLVL.

The chain joins TRBV10-3 to TRBJ2-1; the D gene could be TRBD1 or TRBD2 (5 bases each). The CDR3 is made up of 15 amino acids. The V gene's germline CDR1 is ENHRY and CDR2 SYGVKD. Trimming removed 4 bases at V and 7 bases at J, with 17 bases between. The CDR3 region has the DNA TGTGCCATCAGTGTCCGGGACCTGGGTGGGAATGAGCAGTTCTTC. It translates to CAISVRDLGGNEQFF.

The rearrangement links TRBV10-3 to TRBJ1-1; no definite D call. The V end was cut by 2 bases, the J end by 3 bases, with 4 bases between. Germline loops: CDR1 ENHRY, CDR2 SYGVKD. The CDR3 loop spans 12 amino acids. The CDR3 DNA reads as TGTGCCATCAGTGAGGGAGACACTGAAGCTTTCTTT. Translated: CAISEGDTEAFF.